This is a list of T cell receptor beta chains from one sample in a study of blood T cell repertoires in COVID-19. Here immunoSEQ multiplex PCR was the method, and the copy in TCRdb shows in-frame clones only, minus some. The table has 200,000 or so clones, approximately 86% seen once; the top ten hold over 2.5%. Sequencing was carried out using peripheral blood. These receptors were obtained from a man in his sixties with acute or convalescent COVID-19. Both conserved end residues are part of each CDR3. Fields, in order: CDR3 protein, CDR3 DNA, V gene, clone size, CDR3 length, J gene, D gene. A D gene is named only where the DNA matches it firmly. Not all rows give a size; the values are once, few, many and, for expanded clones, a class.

CDR3aa: CASSMGLGGYTF
CDR3nt: TGTGCCAGTAGTATGGGGCTGGGTGGCTACACCTTC
v_gene: TRBV19
abundance: .
len: 12
j_gene: TRBJ1-2
d_gene: .

CDR3aa: CASSGPGDGNTIYF
CDR3nt: TGTGCCAGCAGCGGCCCGGGAGATGGAAACACCATATATTTT
v_gene: TRBV5-4
abundance: .
len: 14
j_gene: TRBJ1-3
d_gene: .

CDR3aa: CASSLEARGADTQYF
CDR3nt: TGTGCCAGCAGCTTAGAAGCTCGGGGGGCGGATACGCAGTATTTT
v_gene: TRBV7-6
abundance: .
len: 15
j_gene: TRBJ2-3
d_gene: .

CDR3aa: CASRGLDNEQFF
CDR3nt: TGTGCCAGTAGGGGCCTCGACAATGAGCAGTTCTTC
v_gene: TRBV19
abundance: once
len: 12
j_gene: TRBJ2-1
d_gene: .

CDR3aa: CASSFEPGGQPQHF
CDR3nt: TGTGCCAGCAGCTTTGAACCGGGAGGTCAGCCCCAGCATTTT
v_gene: TRBV7-9
abundance: .
len: 14
j_gene: TRBJ1-5
d_gene: .

CDR3aa: CALPGQGRWTGELFF
CDR3nt: TGTGCCTTACCGGGACAGGGGAGGTGGACCGGGGAGCTGTTTTTT
v_gene: TRBV30
abundance: once
len: 15
j_gene: TRBJ2-2
d_gene: TRBD1

CDR3aa: CASQGQVVRSGNTIYF
CDR3nt: TGTGCCAGCCAAGGACAGGTTGTCCGCTCTGGAAACACCATATATTTT
v_gene: TRBV6-6
abundance: once
len: 16
j_gene: TRBJ1-3
d_gene: TRBD1

CDR3aa: CASSQEVGGGGHYEQYF
CDR3nt: TGTGCCAGCAGCCAAGAGGTCGGTGGGGGGGGCCACTACGAGCAGTACTTC
v_gene: TRBV4-2
abundance: .
len: 17
j_gene: TRBJ2-7
d_gene: .

CDR3aa: CASSLVGETQYF
CDR3nt: TGTGCCAGCAGCTTGGTCGGGGAGACCCAGTACTTC
v_gene: TRBV5-5
abundance: .
len: 12
j_gene: TRBJ2-5
d_gene: .

CDR3aa: CASSPLSSYEQYF
CDR3nt: TGTGCCAGCAGCCCCCTTTCCTCCTACGAGCAGTACTTC
v_gene: TRBV7-9
abundance: .
len: 13
j_gene: TRBJ2-7
d_gene: .

CDR3aa: CASSHEGVDTDTQYF
CDR3nt: TGTGCCAGCAGCCATGAAGGGGTTGATACAGATACGCAGTATTTT
v_gene: TRBV3-1/TRBV3-2
abundance: .
len: 15
j_gene: TRBJ2-3
d_gene: .

CDR3aa: CASWGGQEGYSNQPQHF
CDR3nt: TGTGCCAGCTGGGGGGGACAGGAAGGGTATAGCAATCAGCCCCAGCATTTT
v_gene: TRBV28
abundance: .
len: 17
j_gene: TRBJ1-5
d_gene: TRBD1

CDR3aa: CASRSGHSGYGYTF
CDR3nt: TGTGCCAGCAGGTCAGGCCATTCGGGGTATGGCTACACCTTC
v_gene: TRBV5-5
abundance: many
len: 14
j_gene: TRBJ1-2
d_gene: .

CDR3aa: CASSQVGGEQYF
CDR3nt: TGTGCCAGCAGCCAAGTGGGGGGCGAGCAGTACTTC
v_gene: TRBV3-1/TRBV3-2
abundance: .
len: 12
j_gene: TRBJ2-7
d_gene: .

CDR3aa: CASSLGDRGSNEQFF
CDR3nt: TGTGCCAGCAGCTTGGGAGACAGGGGGTCCAATGAGCAGTTCTTC
v_gene: TRBV5-8
abundance: once
len: 15
j_gene: TRBJ2-1
d_gene: TRBD1

CDR3aa: CAWGQGPNEKLFF
CDR3nt: TGTGCCTGGGGACAGGGTCCAAATGAAAAACTGTTTTTT
v_gene: TRBV30
abundance: once
len: 13
j_gene: TRBJ1-4
d_gene: TRBD1

CDR3aa: CASSYDRGATDGYTF
CDR3nt: TGTGCCAGCAGTTATGACCGGGGGGCTACTGATGGCTACACCTTC
v_gene: TRBV6-6
abundance: once
len: 15
j_gene: TRBJ1-2
d_gene: .

CDR3aa: CASSRSDSYPQGYTF
CDR3nt: TGTGCCAGCAGCCGATCGGACAGTTACCCGCAAGGCTACACCTTC
v_gene: TRBV28
abundance: .
len: 15
j_gene: TRBJ1-2
d_gene: .

CDR3aa: CASSFRRAGRTEAFF
CDR3nt: TGTGCCAGCAGCTTCCGCAGGGCAGGGAGGACTGAAGCTTTCTTT
v_gene: TRBV11-2
abundance: .
len: 15
j_gene: TRBJ1-1
d_gene: .